This T cell receptor (beta chain) was found in a study of beta chain features in type 1 diabetes. The study reverse transcribed the entire isolated RNA, so it sequenced expressed TCRB transcripts. The method was immunoSEQ multiplex PCR; TCRdb's version includes in-frame clones alone and lacks a portion of them. The sample has roughly 610,000 clones, less than 20% seen once; the top ten hold approximately 0.099%. To note about this clone: Antigen specificity is unknown.

Once sorted, every population was more than 95% pure. The CDR3 has 13 residues. CDR1 is SGDLS and CDR2 is YYNGEE in the germline V gene. Trimming took off 0 bases at V and 7 bases at J, with 11 bases between the two ends. Overall study findings and caveats: TCRB rearrangement may or may not be influenced by HLA type; here this remained unresolved.

The rearrangement links TRBV9 to TRBJ2-7, with D perhaps TRBD2 (6 bases). The TCR was taken from a man aged 18 to 30 in good health. Input material: naive CD4+ T cells from blood. CDR3 protein: CASSVARAGEQYF. The CDR3 DNA reads as TGTGCCAGCAGCGTAGCCAGGGCGGGGGAGCAGTACTTC.